The entry below describes one T cell receptor beta chain. This entry comes from a study of shared T cell receptors in the human thymus. CDR3 length: 17 residues. CDR1 and CDR2 (germline): KGHSH, LQKENI. Trimming cost V 0 bases and J 2 bases, with 14 bases left between them. Measured with immunoSEQ multiplex PCR; TCRdb has only the in-frame clones, and not every one. The sample has some 660,000 clones, roughly 86% seen once; the top ten hold 0.0094%. These same data were also listed under a study on human thymus T cells. That study adds: The source of the thymus tissue was resections taken during corrective heart surgery. Gene usage for V and J segments appeared biased in thymic and blood repertoires. Thymic repertoires from unrelated individuals overlapped highly, related research reported.

The chain links TRBV18 to TRBJ1-5, with a weak D call TRBD1 (5 bases). The TCR was taken from a boy in the first two years of life with a congenital heart defect. What was sequenced was thymocytes. The CDR3 DNA follows: TGTGCCAGCTCACCACCTTTACAGGCGGGGGGCAATCAGCCCCAGCATTTT. Encoded protein: CASSPPLQAGGNQPQHF.